Listed below are T cell receptor beta chains from one sample, sequenced in a study of blood T cell repertoires in COVID-19. Some clones are missing from TCRdb's copy, which holds only in-frame ones; the method was immunoSEQ multiplex PCR. There are about 160,000 clones in the sample; approximately 85% occur only once, and about 1.2% lies in the top ten. What was sequenced was peripheral blood. All receptors derive from a man aged 60 to 69 who had recovered from COVID-19. Each CDR3 is given with its conserved first and last residue. D genes are given only for firm matches. Part of the rows lack a size; the others show once, few, many or a class for expanded clones.

>TRBD1|TRBV2|.|TRBJ1-2
TGTGCCAGCAGCGGCCCCGGGGACAGGTACCAATCCCGATACTCCACCTTC
CASSGPGDRYQSRYSTF
>TRBD1|TRBV15|.|TRBJ1-1
TGTGCCACCAGCAGAGGGGGAACAGGGGTAGAAGCTTTCTTT
CATSRGGTGVEAFF
>TRBD2|TRBV27|.|TRBJ2-3
TGTGCCAGCAGTGCCCATGTGGCGGGGGGGCGAGATACGCAGTATTTT
CASSAHVAGGRDTQYF
>TRBD1|TRBV24-1|.|TRBJ2-7
TGTGCCACCAGTGATTTCCTAGGACAGGGAAGACAGTACTTC
CATSDFLGQGRQYF
>TRBD2|TRBV10-3|.|TRBJ2-3
TGTGCCATCAGTGAGCCGGGACTAGCGGGGGACTCCACAGATACGCAGTATTTT
CAISEPGLAGDSTDTQYF
>.|TRBV6-2/TRBV6-3|.|TRBJ1-3
TGTGCCAGCAGTTCGCCGGGACACCGACCTGGAAACACCATATATTTT
CASSSPGHRPGNTIYF
>TRBD1|TRBV18|.|TRBJ1-2
TGTGCCAGCTCAACCTCTGGACAGGGAGACGGAAAGGGCTACACCTTC
CASSTSGQGDGKGYTF
>.|TRBV5-4|once|TRBJ2-7
TGTGCCAGCAGCTTCTCGGGGGAAACTTCCTACGAGCAGTACTTC
CASSFSGETSYEQYF
>.|TRBV5-1|.|TRBJ2-3
TGCGCCAGCAGCTTGGATGCGGGGCCTAGCACAGATACGCAGTATTTT
CASSLDAGPSTDTQYF
>.|TRBV27|.|TRBJ2-7
TGTGCCAGCAGTTTTGCAACGAGCTCCTACGAGCAGTACTTC
CASSFATSSYEQYF
>.|TRBV6-1|.|TRBJ1-3
TGTGCCAGCAGTGAATGGGGCAGGGTGGTTTCTGGAAACACCATATATTTT
CASSEWGRVVSGNTIYF
>TRBD1|TRBV19|once|TRBJ1-2
TGTGCCAGTAGAGGACAGGGGGCTAACTATGGCTACACCTTC
CASRGQGANYGYTF
>TRBD2|TRBV6-2/TRBV6-3|few|TRBJ2-3
TGTGCCAGCAGTTATTACGCTAGCGGGAACACAGATACGCAGTATTTT
CASSYYASGNTDTQYF
>TRBD1|TRBV27|.|TRBJ1-4
TGTGCCAGCAGTCTAACAGGGGGTTTCTCAACTAATGAAAAACTGTTTTTT
CASSLTGGFSTNEKLFF
>TRBD1|TRBV11-2|many|TRBJ2-4
TGTGCCAGCAGCGACTACAGGGGGGAGGCCAAAAACATTCAGTACTTC
CASSDYRGEAKNIQYF
>TRBD1|TRBV5-6|.|TRBJ1-5
TGTGCCAGCAGTTCCAGGGGGCTAAGTGGGCCCCAGCATTTT
CASSSRGLSGPQHF
>.|TRBV11-3|.|TRBJ2-1
TGTGCCAGCAGCAGTTCGGGGCGGGACTACAATGAGCAGTTCTTC
CASSSSGRDYNEQFF
>.|TRBV12-3/TRBV12-4|.|TRBJ1-5
TGTGCCAGCAGGGGAGGGATTCAGCAGCCCCAGCATTTT
CASRGGIQQPQHF
>TRBD1|TRBV29-1|.|TRBJ1-5
TGCAGCGCTTCACAGGGGGAGCAGCCCCAGCATTTT
CSASQGEQPQHF
>.|TRBV7-3|few|TRBJ1-3
TGTGCCAGCGGGGAGGGCTCTGGAAACACCATATATTTT
CASGEGSGNTIYF
>TRBD1|TRBV2|.|TRBJ1-2
TGTGCCAGCAGTTACGTGGACAGGACATATGGCTACACCTTC
CASSYVDRTYGYTF
>.|TRBV6-5|.|TRBJ1-1
TGTGCCAGCAGGAGAGGGCGACCAATGAACACTGAAGCTTTCTTT
CASRRGRPMNTEAFF
>TRBD1|TRBV4-2|.|TRBJ2-2
TGTGCCAGCAGCCAATGGCAAACAGGGGAAGTTCGATTTCGGGACACCGGGGAGCTGTTTTTT
CASSQWQTGEVRFRDTGELFF
>.|TRBV3-1/TRBV3-2|once|TRBJ2-1
TGTGCCAGCAGCCAGAGGGATCGGGCCAATGAGCAGTTCTTC
CASSQRDRANEQFF
>.|TRBV11-2|.|TRBJ1-1
TGTGCCAGCAGCTTAAGTAGTCGGGGGAACACTGAAGCTTTCTTT
CASSLSSRGNTEAFF
>TRBD1|TRBV18|.|TRBJ2-2
TGTGCCAGCTCACCTCGGGACAGGGGAACCGGGGAGCTGTTTTTT
CASSPRDRGTGELFF
>TRBD1|TRBV25-1|.|TRBJ1-2
TGTGCCAGCAGGGGACAGGGATCATTCTATGGCTACACCTTC
CASRGQGSFYGYTF
>TRBD1|TRBV3-1/TRBV3-2|.|TRBJ1-2
TGTGCCAGCAGCCAAGGGGACAGGGGGCAGGGCTACACCTTC
CASSQGDRGQGYTF
>TRBD2|TRBV4-1|.|TRBJ2-3
TGCGCCAGCAGCCAAGTCCTTCTTACTAGCGGAAAGCAGTATTTT
CASSQVLLTSGKQYF
>.|TRBV14|.|TRBJ2-1
TGTGCCAGCAGCCAAGTTACTCGGTACAATGAGCAGTTCTTC
CASSQVTRYNEQFF
>TRBD1|TRBV4-3|.|TRBJ1-5
TGCGCCAGCAGCCCAGACTCGGGACAGGGCTATCAGCCCCAGCATTTT
CASSPDSGQGYQPQHF
>.|TRBV7-3|.|TRBJ1-1
TGTGCCAGCAGATTGGACACGAACACTGAAGCTTTCTTT
CASRLDTNTEAFF
>TRBD1|TRBV7-3|.|TRBJ2-7
TGTGCCAGCAGCTTTCGAGGGGGCGACGAGCAGTACTTC
CASSFRGGDEQYF
>TRBD2|TRBV9|.|TRBJ2-2
TGTGCCAGCAGCGGGACTAGCGGGACGAACACCGGGGAGCTGTTTTTT
CASSGTSGTNTGELFF
>TRBD1|TRBV3-1/TRBV3-2|.|TRBJ1-2
TGTGCCAGCAGTCCGGACAGGGGGGATGGCTACACCTTC
CASSPDRGDGYTF
>.|TRBV9|.|TRBJ2-2
TGTGCCAGCAGCGTAGGGCGGCCCGGGGAGCTGTTTTTT
CASSVGRPGELFF
>TRBD1|TRBV11-2|.|TRBJ1-2
TGTGCCAGCAGCTTAGCAGGACAGGGCGTCTATGGCTACACCTTC
CASSLAGQGVYGYTF
>.|TRBV11-1|.|TRBJ2-4
TGTGCCAGCAGCTTGGGGACCGGACAGAAGCAGTACTTC
CASSLGTGQKQYF
>TRBD1|TRBV10-3|.|TRBJ1-3
TGTGCCATCAGTGAGTCGAGGACAGGGGGGAGTGGAAACACCATATATTTT
CAISESRTGGSGNTIYF
>.|TRBV12-3/TRBV12-4|.|TRBJ1-1
TGTGCCAGCAGTTTGTGGGGCGACACTGAAGCTTTCTTT
CASSLWGDTEAFF
>TRBD1|TRBV7-9|.|TRBJ1-2
TGTGCCAGCAGCTTAGCTGGGGACAGCCTTTCCTACACCTTC
CASSLAGDSLSYTF
>.|TRBV19|.|TRBJ2-5
TGTGCCACCAACCCGGGCGGGGTGGAGACCCAGTACTTC
CATNPGGVETQYF